This passage covers 18 T cell receptor beta chains from one sample sequenced in a study of cytomegalovirus exposure and HLA in healthy donors. PCR primers comprised 60 Vbeta and 13 Jbeta primers. Only in-frame clones appear in the TCRdb table, and some are missing; sequencing was by immunoSEQ multiplex PCR. The table has fewer than 120,000 clones, roughly three quarters seen once. The sequenced sample consisted of PBMCs. The source of these receptors is a man aged 25 to 40 in good health and CMV-seropositive.

This chain uses TRBV6-1 with TRBJ1-2; 12 bases are a match to TRBD1. The CDR3 is 15 amino acids. After removal of 4 bases from V and 7 bases from J, the junction contained 7 bases not matched to a gene. Germline V gene lookup returns CDR1 MNHNS and CDR2 SASEGT. The CDR3 region is CASSGGQGADFGYTF. The CDR3, as DNA: TGTGCCAGCAGTGGGGGACAGGGGGCTGACTTTGGCTACACCTTC.

V is TRBV19 and J is TRBJ2-6, with D possibly matching TRBD1 (6 bases). The CDR3 runs to 15 residues. V shed 7 bases and J shed 3 bases, with 13 bases lying between them. In germline, CDR1 is LNHDA, CDR2 SQIVND (reference sequence). Written as DNA, the CDR3 is TGTGCCAGTACCCCAGGGGAGCGTGGGGCCAACGTCCTGACTTTC. It translates to CASTPGERGANVLTF.

This clone was counted a single time. The V call is TRBV6-1, the J call TRBJ1-5; 10 nucleotides agree with TRBD1. CDR3 size: 14 residues. V was clipped by 7 bases and J by 7 bases; unmatched bases: 7. The germline CDR1 and CDR2 sequences are MNHNS and SASEGT. CDR3 bases: TGTGCCAGCAACCCGACAGGGGGCGACCAGCCCCAGCATTTT. The encoded protein is CASNPTGGDQPQHF.

The sample holds many counts of this clone. The chain uses TRBV9 and TRBJ2-1; 8 bases align to TRBD2. This CDR3 has 14 amino acids. The germline V gene has CDR1 SGDLS and CDR2 YYNGEE. The ends lost 3 bases at V and 8 bases at J; junction bases unmatched: 7. CDR3 DNA sequence: TGTGCCAGCAGCGGCCTAGGACTAGCCCATGAGCAGTTCTTC. Translating it yields CASSGLGLAHEQFF.

The chain employs TRBV7-8 and TRBJ2-7; TRBD2 agrees at 7 bases. The length of the CDR3 is 15 residues. From germline, CDR1 is SGHVS and CDR2 FQNEAQ. Germline trimming cut 5 bases from V and 4 bases from J; bases unmatched to any gene: 11. The CDR3: CASSPGAGSIYEQYF. In nucleotides, the CDR3 is TGTGCCAGCAGCCCAGGAGCGGGGTCAATATACGAGCAGTACTTC.

CDR3 sequence (DNA): TGTGCCAGTAGTATAGGCAAGAGCCTTGGAAACACCATATATTTT. It is translated as CASSIGKSLGNTIYF. This chain joins TRBV19 and TRBJ1-3; no firm D call. V lost 1 base to trimming and J lost 3 bases, with 10 bases between them. The CDR3 is 15 amino acids. The germline V gene encodes CDR1 LNHDA and CDR2 SQIVND (reference sequence).

This clone was recorded only once. J is TRBJ1-1 and V is TRBV28; the D gene is possibly TRBD1 (5 bases). Germline loops: CDR1 MDHEN, CDR2 SYDVKM. CDR3 length: 14 amino acids. Trimming took off 6 bases at V and 0 bases at J, with 11 bases between the two ends. The CDR3 DNA is TGTGCCAGCAGGAACTACAGGATGAACACTGAAGCTTTCTTT. It specifies CASRNYRMNTEAFF.

This sequence joins TRBV5-5 and TRBJ2-7; D perhaps matches TRBD2 (6 bases). Trimming cost V 6 bases and J 3 bases, with 16 bases left between them. Per the germline V gene, CDR1 is SGHKS and CDR2 is YYEKEE (reference sequence). This CDR3 has 14 residues. The CDR3 DNA sequence: TGTGCCAGCACCCCAGGAGGGGTCCTCTACGAGCAGTACTTC. It yields the protein CASTPGGVLYEQYF.

The rearrangement links TRBV15 to TRBJ2-1, with D possibly TRBD2 on 6 matching bases. CDR3 length: 17 residues. Deletions cut 0 bases from V and 7 bases from J, with 19 bases between. From germline, CDR1 is LNHNV and CDR2 YYDKDF (reference sequence). Here the CDR3 DNA reads TGTGCCACCAGCAGAGATCGAGGAAAGCGGGTGGGGAATGAGCAGTTCTTC. Translation: CATSRDRGKRVGNEQFF.

This clone was seen many times. The chain recombines TRBV5-6 with TRBJ1-1; D might be TRBD1 (5 bases). V lost 2 bases and J lost 1, with 9 bases in between. Germline CDR1 reads SGHDT; CDR2 reads YYEEEE. This CDR3 is built from 14 residues. The CDR3 loop reads CASSLFTGNTEAFF. The DNA for the CDR3 is TGTGCCAGCAGCTTATTTACAGGGAACACTGAAGCTTTCTTT.

The chain recombines TRBV10-2 with TRBJ1-4; the match to TRBD1 covers 7 bases. Per germline, CDR1 WSHSY and CDR2 SAAADI. The CDR3 sequence is 12 residues long. V lost 6 bases to trimming and J lost 8 bases; unmatched junction nucleotides: 3. This chain's CDR3 is CASRTGDEKLFF. CDR3 in DNA: TGCGCCAGCAGAACAGGGGACGAAAAACTGTTTTTT.

There are a few counts of this clone. The genes are TRBV11-2 and TRBJ2-1; D perhaps matches TRBD2 (6 bases). Trimming took 4 bases from V and 9 from J, leaving 16 bases between them. Per the germline V gene, CDR1 is SGHAT and CDR2 is FQNNGV. CDR3 length: 14 amino acids. The CDR3 loop reads CASSSGTQGGEQFF. The CDR3 coding sequence is TGTGCCAGCAGCTCCGGGACTCAGGGAGGTGAGCAGTTCTTC.

This clone was counted at least ten times. The gene calls are TRBV19 and TRBJ2-5; 8 bases match TRBD1. The germline gives CDR1 LNHDA, CDR2 SQIVND (reference sequence). V dropped 5 bases and J dropped 3; count of bases not matched to a gene: 5. The CDR3 covers 14 residues. In DNA form, the CDR3 reads TGTGCCAGTAGTTCAAACAGGGGGAAAGAGACCCAGTACTTC. This translates into CASSSNRGKETQYF.

This clone was detected only once. V is TRBV18 and J is TRBJ2-3; 7 bases agree with TRBD2. V lost 5 bases and J lost 0; bases outside the gene matches: 11. Germline V gene lookup returns CDR1 KGHSH and CDR2 LQKENI. This CDR3 comprises 17 residues. The CDR3 bases are TGTGCCAGCTCAGATTACTTGGCGGGGGATAGCACAGATACGCAGTATTTT. Protein: CASSDYLAGDSTDTQYF.

The V call is TRBV27, the J call TRBJ1-5; possibly TRBD1 for D (5 bases). Germline values: CDR1 MNHEY, CDR2 SMNVEV (reference sequence). V lost 6 bases and J 1 base, leaving 19 bases between the germline ends. The length of the CDR3 is 17 residues. This CDR3 reads CASSKRSGSSSNQPQHF. The CDR3 region has the DNA TGTGCCAGCAGCAAAAGATCAGGGTCCTCCAGCAATCAGCCCCAGCATTTT.

The chain has TRBV6-6 and TRBJ1-1; 8 bases line up with TRBD1. The CDR3 sequence is 15 residues long. CDR1 is MNHNY and CDR2 is SVGAGI in the germline V gene (reference sequence). V lost 0 bases, J lost 2 bases, and 2 bases stayed unmatched. The DNA for the CDR3 is TGTGCCAGCAGTTACTCGGGACAGGATAACACTGAAGCTTTCTTT. As protein: CASSYSGQDNTEAFF.

This clone was seen only once. In DNA, the CDR3 is TGTGCCAGCAGCAACGGGACAGGGTACACCGGGGAGCTGTTTTTT. This sequence encodes CASSNGTGYTGELFF. The chain recombines TRBV21-1 with TRBJ2-2; no check of the table's D call, TRBD1, against the DNA was made. TRBV21-1 is an annotated pseudogene. The CDR3 runs to 15 residues.

The chain has TRBV25-1 and TRBJ1-4, with 10 bases matching TRBD1. The CDR3 length is 14 residues. CDR1 is MGHDK, CDR2 SYGVNS, per germline. The V and J ends lost 4 bases and 6 bases, in that order; junction bases with no gene match: 2. The chain's CDR3 is CASSGDRGDEKLFF. Written as DNA, the CDR3 is TGTGCCAGCAGTGGGGACAGGGGTGATGAAAAACTGTTTTTT.